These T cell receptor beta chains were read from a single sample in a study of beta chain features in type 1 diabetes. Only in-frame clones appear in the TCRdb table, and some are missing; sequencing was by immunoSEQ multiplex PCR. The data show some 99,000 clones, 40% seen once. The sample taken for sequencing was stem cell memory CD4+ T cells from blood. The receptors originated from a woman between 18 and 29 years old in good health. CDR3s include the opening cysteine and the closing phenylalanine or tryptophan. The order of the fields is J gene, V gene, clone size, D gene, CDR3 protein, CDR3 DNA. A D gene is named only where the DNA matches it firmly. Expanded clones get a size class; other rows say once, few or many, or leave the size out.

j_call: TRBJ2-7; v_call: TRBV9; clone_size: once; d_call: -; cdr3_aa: CASSPRDPTGAYEQYF; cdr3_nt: TGTGCCAGCAGCCCCCGCGACCCAACGGGAGCATACGAGCAGTACTTC
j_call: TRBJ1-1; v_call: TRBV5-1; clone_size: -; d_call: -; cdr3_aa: CASSVAGYTEAFF; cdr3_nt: TGCGCCAGCAGCGTGGCAGGCTACACTGAAGCTTTCTTT
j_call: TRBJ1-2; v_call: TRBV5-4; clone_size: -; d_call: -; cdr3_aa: CASSRSATRQAPLGGYTF; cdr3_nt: TGTGCCAGCAGCCGATCCGCTACCCGACAGGCCCCTCTCGGGGGCTACACCTTC
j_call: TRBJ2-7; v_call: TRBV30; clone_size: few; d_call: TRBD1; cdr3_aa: CAWSVLRTGPSEQYF; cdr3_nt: TGTGCCTGGAGTGTACTTAGGACAGGCCCAAGTGAGCAGTACTTC
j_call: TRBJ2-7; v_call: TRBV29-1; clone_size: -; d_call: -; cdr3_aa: CSVEALAGRTYEQYF; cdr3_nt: TGCAGCGTTGAAGCCCTCGCGGGGAGGACCTACGAGCAGTACTTC
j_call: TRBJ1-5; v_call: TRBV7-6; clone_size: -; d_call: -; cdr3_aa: CASSLVDQGTQPQHF; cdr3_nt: TGTGCCAGCAGCTTAGTTGACCAGGGGACTCAGCCCCAGCATTTT
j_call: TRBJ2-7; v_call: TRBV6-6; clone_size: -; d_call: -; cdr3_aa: CASTGGKTYEQYF; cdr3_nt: TGTGCCAGCACTGGGGGCAAGACCTACGAGCAGTACTTC
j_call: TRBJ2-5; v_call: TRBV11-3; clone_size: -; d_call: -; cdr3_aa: CASSSPSGRETQYF; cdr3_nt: TGTGCCAGCAGCTCCCCGTCTGGCAGAGAGACCCAGTACTTC
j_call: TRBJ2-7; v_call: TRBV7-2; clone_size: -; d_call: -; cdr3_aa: CASSSRDSYYEQYF; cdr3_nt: TGTGCCAGCAGCTCCCGGGACTCTTACTACGAGCAGTACTTC
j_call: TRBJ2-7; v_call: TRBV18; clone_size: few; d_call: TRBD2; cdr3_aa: CASSRLGPSGTSGSNYEQYF; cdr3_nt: TGTGCCAGCTCACGCCTGGGTCCGTCCGGGACTAGCGGGAGCAATTACGAGCAGTACTTC